These T cell receptor beta chains were read from a single sample in a study of blood T cell repertoires in COVID-19. Assay: immunoSEQ multiplex PCR; the TCRdb copy retains only in-frame clones and omits some. Of some 150,000 clones in the sample, roughly 75% were seen once. Sample: PBMCs or T cells enriched from blood (not recorded which). The origin of the receptors is a woman aged 45-60 years who had recovered from COVID-19. CDR3s include the opening cysteine and the closing phenylalanine or tryptophan. D genes are given only for firm matches. Not every row has a clone size; where given, it reads once, few, many or a size class.

size,V,D,J,DNA,CDR3
.,TRBV6-5,TRBD1,TRBJ1-4,TGTGCCAGCACTGGGACAGGAGGCGAAAAACTGTTTTTT,CASTGTGGEKLFF
many,TRBV19,.,TRBJ1-2,TGTGCCAGTAGTATAGAGGTCTCGACAGGCGGCAGTGGTCTAAACTATGGCTACACCTTC,CASSIEVSTGGSGLNYGYTF
.,TRBV12-5,TRBD2,TRBJ2-3,TGTGCTAGTGGCAGGACTAGCGGGGATACGCAGTATTTT,CASGRTSGDTQYF
.,TRBV3-1/TRBV3-2,.,TRBJ1-2,TGTGCCAGCAGTCCAGCGGGGGGCGGCTACACCTTC,CASSPAGGGYTF
.,TRBV19,.,TRBJ1-5,TGTGCCAGTACCCGGACTGTCGGGGGCAATCAGCCCCAGCATTTT,CASTRTVGGNQPQHF
.,TRBV28,.,TRBJ2-3,TGTGCCAGCAGTCCATGGACAGTTGATACGCAGTATTTT,CASSPWTVDTQYF
.,TRBV7-9,.,TRBJ1-6,TGTGCCAGCAGCTTAGGACGGGACTATAATTCACCCCTCCACTTT,CASSLGRDYNSPLHF
few,TRBV12-3/TRBV12-4,TRBD1,TRBJ1-1,TGTGCCAGCAGTCCACAGACAGGGACACAAGCTTTCTTT,CASSPQTGTQAFF
few,TRBV16,.,TRBJ2-5,TGTGCCAGCAGCCGCCGGGTAGGCGAAGGCGAGACCCAGTACTTC,CASSRRVGEGETQYF
.,TRBV11-2,.,TRBJ1-2,TGTGCCAGCAGCACAAGGGGAGGGTACGGCTACACCTTC,CASSTRGGYGYTF
.,TRBV29-1,.,TRBJ1-1,TGCAGCGTTGGCGCTAGTGAAGCTTTCTTT,CSVGASEAFF
once,TRBV2,.,TRBJ1-6,TGTGCCAGCATAACCGCTTCCTTGAGTAATTCACCCCTCCACTTT,CASITASLSNSPLHF
many,TRBV10-3,.,TRBJ2-7,TGTGCCACCCGTGCCGACCCGGGTGGCTACGAGCAGTACTTC,CATRADPGGYEQYF
.,TRBV19,.,TRBJ1-4,TGTGCCAGTAGTATATCTAGGAATGAAAAACTGTTTTTT,CASSISRNEKLFF
few,TRBV7-9,TRBD1,TRBJ1-2,TGTGCCAGCAGCAAGTCCGACAGGGGTCGGGGCTACACCTTC,CASSKSDRGRGYTF
.,TRBV5-4,.,TRBJ2-3,TGTGCCAGCAGCTTGATGGGGCTGAGCACAGATACGCAGTATTTT,CASSLMGLSTDTQYF
.,TRBV11-2,.,TRBJ1-2,TGTGCCAGCAGCCTAAGGCCGGCTACAGCTAACTATGGCTACACCTTC,CASSLRPATANYGYTF
.,TRBV7-2,.,TRBJ2-2,TGTGCCAGCAGCGATGGACAGAACACCGGGGAGCTGTTTTTT,CASSDGQNTGELFF
.,TRBV2,.,TRBJ1-4,TGTGCCAGCCAACAGACAGGAGTTGCAACTAATGAAAAACTGTTTTTT,CASQQTGVATNEKLFF
.,TRBV28,.,TRBJ2-1,TGTGCCAGCACACCTGGCAGGGGCGATGAGCAGTTCTTC,CASTPGRGDEQFF
.,TRBV6-5,.,TRBJ1-5,TGTGCCAGCAGGGGAGGGGGCAATCAGCCCCAGCATTTT,CASRGGGNQPQHF
.,TRBV28,.,TRBJ1-5,TGTGCCAGCTATAAATTACAGGGAATTCAGCCCCAGCATTTT,CASYKLQGIQPQHF
.,TRBV5-6,TRBD1,TRBJ1-2,TGTGCCAGCAGCTTCGGACAGGGTCTTGTCTATGGCTACACCTTC,CASSFGQGLVYGYTF
.,TRBV2,TRBD1,TRBJ1-6,TGTGCCAGCAGTGGCCTAGGACAGGGAAATTCACCCCTCCACTTT,CASSGLGQGNSPLHF
.,TRBV4-2,TRBD2,TRBJ2-1,TGTGCCAGCAGCCAAACTAGCGGGGGGGCCAATGAGCAGTTCTTC,CASSQTSGGANEQFF
.,TRBV11-2,.,TRBJ2-7,TGTGCCAGCAGCTTAGTGGCAAGCTACGAGCAGTACTTC,CASSLVASYEQYF
.,TRBV5-4,TRBD1,TRBJ1-4,TGTGCCAGCAGCTTGGACAGGGGCCATAATGAAAAACTGTTTTTT,CASSLDRGHNEKLFF
.,TRBV12-3/TRBV12-4,TRBD1,TRBJ1-2,TGTGCCAGCAGTTTTGACAGGGGGAATGGCTACACCTTC,CASSFDRGNGYTF
few,TRBV6-6,TRBD1,TRBJ2-5,TGTGCCAGCAGCACAGGGGTCCAAGAGACCCAGTACTTC,CASSTGVQETQYF
.,TRBV5-1,TRBD1,TRBJ1-1,TGCGCCAGCAGCTTGGCAGGGGGCGGGTTCGTTACTGAAGCTTTCTTT,CASSLAGGGFVTEAFF
.,TRBV5-5,.,TRBJ2-5,TGTGCCAGCAGCCCCGGAGGTGAGACCCAGTACTTC,CASSPGGETQYF
once,TRBV2,TRBD1,TRBJ1-1,TGTGCCAGCAGTATAGGACAGGGAAGATTGGGAAACACTGAAGCTTTCTTT,CASSIGQGRLGNTEAFF
.,TRBV7-6,TRBD1,TRBJ1-5,TGTGCCAGCAGCCCCCTGGACAGGGGGCGAGGGCAGCCCCAGCATTTT,CASSPLDRGRGQPQHF
few,TRBV4-1,TRBD2,TRBJ2-1,TGCGCCAGCAGCCATACCGGGACTAGAGGGAATGAGCAGTTCTTC,CASSHTGTRGNEQFF
.,TRBV7-8,TRBD1,TRBJ2-1,TGTGCCAGCAGCTACCTAGGACAGGGGGGGAGCAATGAGCAGTTCTTC,CASSYLGQGGSNEQFF
few,TRBV18,.,TRBJ1-2,TGTGCCAGCTCACCCGACTATGGCTACACCTTC,CASSPDYGYTF
.,TRBV19,TRBD1,TRBJ1-5,TGTGCCAGTAGTATATACAGGGGGAACAATCAGCCCCAGCATTTT,CASSIYRGNNQPQHF
once,TRBV7-2,TRBD2,TRBJ2-3,TGTGCCAGCAGTCGACTAGCGGGGGGGATCACAGATACGCAGTATTTT,CASSRLAGGITDTQYF
many,TRBV5-1,.,TRBJ2-7,TGCGCCAGCAGCTTGGCGGTTACAGGGCAAGGTGAGCAGTACTTC,CASSLAVTGQGEQYF
.,TRBV27,.,TRBJ1-5,TGTGCCAGCAGTTTGTCAGGGGTTGGTAATCAGCCCCAGCATTTT,CASSLSGVGNQPQHF